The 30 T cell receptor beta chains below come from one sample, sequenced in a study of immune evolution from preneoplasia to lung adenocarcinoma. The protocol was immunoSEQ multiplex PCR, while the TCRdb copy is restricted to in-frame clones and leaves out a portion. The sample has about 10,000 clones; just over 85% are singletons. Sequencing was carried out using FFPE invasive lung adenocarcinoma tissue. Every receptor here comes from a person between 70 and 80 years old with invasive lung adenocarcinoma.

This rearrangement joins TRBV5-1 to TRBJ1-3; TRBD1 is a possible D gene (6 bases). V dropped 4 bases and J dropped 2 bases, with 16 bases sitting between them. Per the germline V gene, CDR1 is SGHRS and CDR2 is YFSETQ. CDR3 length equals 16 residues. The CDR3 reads CASSLSGGPPGNTIYF. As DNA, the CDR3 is TGCGCCAGCAGCCTGAGTGGGGGGCCGCCTGGAAACACCATATATTTT.

The CDR3 region is CASRPPGQSFEQYF. The CDR3 DNA sequence: TGTGCCAGCAGACCCCCGGGACAGTCTTTCGAGCAGTACTTC. This chain connects TRBV11-2 to TRBJ2-7; 7 bases line up with TRBD1. The CDR3 is 14 residues long. V lost 6 bases and J lost 6; bases outside the gene matches: 11. The germline gives CDR1 SGHAT, CDR2 FQNNGV.

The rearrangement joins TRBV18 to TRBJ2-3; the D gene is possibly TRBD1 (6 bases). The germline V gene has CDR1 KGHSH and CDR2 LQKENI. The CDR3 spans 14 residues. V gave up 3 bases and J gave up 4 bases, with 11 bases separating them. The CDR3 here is CASSPGQSPDTQYF. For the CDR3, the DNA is TGTGCCAGCTCACCCGGACAGTCCCCAGATACGCAGTATTTT.

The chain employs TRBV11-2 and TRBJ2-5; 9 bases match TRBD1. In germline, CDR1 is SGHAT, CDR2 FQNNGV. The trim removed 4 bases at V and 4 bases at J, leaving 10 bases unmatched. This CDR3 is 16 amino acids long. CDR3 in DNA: TGTGCCAGCAGCTCCACGGGACAGGGAGGTGGAGAGACCCAGTACTTC. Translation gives CASSSTGQGGGETQYF.

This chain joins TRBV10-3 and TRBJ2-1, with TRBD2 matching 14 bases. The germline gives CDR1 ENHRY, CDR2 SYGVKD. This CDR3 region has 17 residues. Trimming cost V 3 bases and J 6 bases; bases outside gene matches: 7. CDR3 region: CAISDIGTSGGGNEQFF. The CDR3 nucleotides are TGTGCCATCAGTGATATCGGGACTAGCGGGGGTGGCAATGAGCAGTTCTTC.

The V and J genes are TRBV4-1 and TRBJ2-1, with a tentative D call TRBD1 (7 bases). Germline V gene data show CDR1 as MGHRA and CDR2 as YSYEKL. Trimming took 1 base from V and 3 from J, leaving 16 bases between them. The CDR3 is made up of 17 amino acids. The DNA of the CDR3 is TGCGCCAGCAGCCAAGCCGAGACAGGGAGGCTCTACAATGAGCAGTTCTTC. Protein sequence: CASSQAETGRLYNEQFF.

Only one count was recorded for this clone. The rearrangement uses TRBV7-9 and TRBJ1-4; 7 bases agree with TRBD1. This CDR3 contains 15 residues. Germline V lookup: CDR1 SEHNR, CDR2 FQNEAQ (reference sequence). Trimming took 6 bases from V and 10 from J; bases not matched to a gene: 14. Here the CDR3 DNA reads TGTGCCAGCAGTATTACCGAGGGGGCCTCTGGAAAACTGTTTTTT. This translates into CASSITEGASGKLFF.

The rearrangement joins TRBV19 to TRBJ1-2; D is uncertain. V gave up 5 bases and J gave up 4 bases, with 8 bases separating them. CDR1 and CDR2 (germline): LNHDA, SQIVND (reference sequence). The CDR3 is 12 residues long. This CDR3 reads CASSSVTYGYTF. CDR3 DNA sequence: TGTGCCAGTAGTTCAGTAACCTATGGCTACACCTTC.

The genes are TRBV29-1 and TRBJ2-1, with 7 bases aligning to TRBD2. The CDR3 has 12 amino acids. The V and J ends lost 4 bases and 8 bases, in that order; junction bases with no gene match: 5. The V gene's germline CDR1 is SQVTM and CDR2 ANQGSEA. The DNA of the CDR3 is TGCAGCGTTGGCGGGGGTCTCGATGAGCAGTTCTTC. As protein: CSVGGGLDEQFF.

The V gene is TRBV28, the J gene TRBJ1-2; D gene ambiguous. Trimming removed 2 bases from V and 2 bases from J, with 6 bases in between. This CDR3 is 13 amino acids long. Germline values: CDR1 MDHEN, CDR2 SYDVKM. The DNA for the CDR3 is TGTGCCAGCAGTTTAATGGAGAACTATGGCTACACCTTC. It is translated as CASSLMENYGYTF.

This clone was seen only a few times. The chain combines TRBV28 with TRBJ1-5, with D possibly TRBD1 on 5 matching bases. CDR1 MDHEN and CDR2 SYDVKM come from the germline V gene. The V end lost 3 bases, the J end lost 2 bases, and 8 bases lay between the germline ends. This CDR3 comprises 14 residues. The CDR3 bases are TGTGCCAGCAGTTTGGTCAGGGGCAATCAGCCCCAGCATTTT. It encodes CASSLVRGNQPQHF. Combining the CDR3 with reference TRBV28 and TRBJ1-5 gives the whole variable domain DVKVTQSSRYLVKRTGEKVFLECVQDMDHENMFWYRQDPGLGLRLIYFSYDVKMKEKGDIPEGYSVSREKKERFSLILESASTNQTSMYLCASSLVRGNQPQHFGDGTRLSIL.

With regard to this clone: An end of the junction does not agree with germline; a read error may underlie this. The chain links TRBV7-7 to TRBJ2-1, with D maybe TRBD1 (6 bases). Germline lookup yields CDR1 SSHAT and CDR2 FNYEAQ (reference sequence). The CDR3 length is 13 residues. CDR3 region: CASSSDSTGEQFF. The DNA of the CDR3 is TGTGCTAGCAGCTCCGACTCGACAGGCGAGCAGTTCTTC.

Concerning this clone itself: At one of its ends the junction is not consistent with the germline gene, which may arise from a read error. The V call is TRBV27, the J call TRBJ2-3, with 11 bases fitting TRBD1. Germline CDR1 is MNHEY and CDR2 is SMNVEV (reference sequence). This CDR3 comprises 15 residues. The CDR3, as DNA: TGTGCCAGTAGTTTGGGGGACAGGGGGACAGATACGCAGTATTTT. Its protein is CASSLGDRGTDTQYF.

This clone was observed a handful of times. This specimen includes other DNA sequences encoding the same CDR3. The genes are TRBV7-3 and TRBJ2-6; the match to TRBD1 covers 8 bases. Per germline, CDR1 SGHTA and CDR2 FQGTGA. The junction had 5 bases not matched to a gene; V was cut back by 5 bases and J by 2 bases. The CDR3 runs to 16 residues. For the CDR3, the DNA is TGTGCCAGCAGCCGAGGACAGGGTCCTGGGGCCAACGTCCTGACTTTC. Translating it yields CASSRGQGPGANVLTF. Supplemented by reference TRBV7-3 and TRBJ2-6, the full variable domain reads GAGVSQTPSNKVTEKGKYVELRCDPISGHTALYWYRQSLGQGPEFLIYFQGTGAADDSGLPNDRFFAVRPEGSVSTLKIQRTERGDSAVYLCASSRGQGPGANVLTFGAGSRLTVL.

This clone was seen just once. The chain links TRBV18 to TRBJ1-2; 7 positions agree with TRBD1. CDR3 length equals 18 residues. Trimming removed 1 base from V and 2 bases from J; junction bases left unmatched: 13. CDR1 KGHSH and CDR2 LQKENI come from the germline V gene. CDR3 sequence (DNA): TGTGCCAGCTCACCACGAGTGTTAGGACAGGACAACAACTATGGCTACACCTTC. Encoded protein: CASSPRVLGQDNNYGYTF.

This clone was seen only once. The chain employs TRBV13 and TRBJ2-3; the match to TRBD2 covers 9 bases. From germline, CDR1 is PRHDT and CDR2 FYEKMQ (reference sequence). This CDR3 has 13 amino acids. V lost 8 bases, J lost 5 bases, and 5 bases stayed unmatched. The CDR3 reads CASRSGGRDTQYF. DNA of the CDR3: TGTGCCAGCCGTAGCGGGGGCCGAGATACGCAGTATTTT.

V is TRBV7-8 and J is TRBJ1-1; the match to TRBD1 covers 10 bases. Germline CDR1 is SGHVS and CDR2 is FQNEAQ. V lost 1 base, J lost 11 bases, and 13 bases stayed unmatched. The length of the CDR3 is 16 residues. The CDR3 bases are TGTGCCAGCAGCTTAGGTTCTTATGGGACAGGGGTTGGGGCTTTCTTT. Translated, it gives CASSLGSYGTGVGAFF.

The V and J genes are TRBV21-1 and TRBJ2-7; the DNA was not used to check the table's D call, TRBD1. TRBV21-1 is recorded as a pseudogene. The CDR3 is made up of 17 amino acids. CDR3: CASSKVQGDRSKDEQYF. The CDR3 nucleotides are TGTGCCAGCAGCAAAGTTCAAGGGGACAGGTCCAAGGACGAGCAGTACTTC.

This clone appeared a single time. The CDR3 sequence is CASSLGVGVIDTQYF. CDR3 DNA sequence: TGTGCCAGCAGCTTAGGCGTAGGTGTAATAGATACGCAGTATTTT. V gene TRBV11-2 combines with J gene TRBJ2-3, with D uncertain. This CDR3 contains 15 residues. CDR1 is SGHAT, CDR2 FQNNGV, per germline. Trimming left V 1 base short and J 5 bases short, with 13 bases between.

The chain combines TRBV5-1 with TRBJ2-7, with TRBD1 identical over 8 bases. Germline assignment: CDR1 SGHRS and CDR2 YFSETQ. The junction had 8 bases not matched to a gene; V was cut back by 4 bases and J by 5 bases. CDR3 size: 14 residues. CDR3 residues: CASSLLDRANEQYF. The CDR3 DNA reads TGCGCCAGCAGCCTCCTGGACAGGGCCAACGAGCAGTACTTC. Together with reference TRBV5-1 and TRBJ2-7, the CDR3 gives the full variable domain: KAGVTQTPRYLIKTRGQQVTLSCSPISGHRSVSWYQQTPGQGLQFLFEYFSETQRNKGNFPGRFSGRQFSNSRSEMNVSTLELGDSALYLCASSLLDRANEQYFGPGTRLTVT.

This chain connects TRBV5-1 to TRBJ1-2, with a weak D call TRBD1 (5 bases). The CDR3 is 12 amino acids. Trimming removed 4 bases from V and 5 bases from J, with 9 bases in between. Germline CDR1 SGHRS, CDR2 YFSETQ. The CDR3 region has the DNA TGCGCCAGCAGCCTTGGGGGGTATGGCTACACCTTC. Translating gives CASSLGGYGYTF.

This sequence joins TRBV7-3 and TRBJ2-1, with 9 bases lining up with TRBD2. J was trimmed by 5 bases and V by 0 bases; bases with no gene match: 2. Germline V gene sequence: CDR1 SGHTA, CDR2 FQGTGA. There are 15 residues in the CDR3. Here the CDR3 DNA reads TGTGCCAGCAGCTTAACTAGCGGGAGCCACAATGAGCAGTTCTTC. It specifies CASSLTSGSHNEQFF.

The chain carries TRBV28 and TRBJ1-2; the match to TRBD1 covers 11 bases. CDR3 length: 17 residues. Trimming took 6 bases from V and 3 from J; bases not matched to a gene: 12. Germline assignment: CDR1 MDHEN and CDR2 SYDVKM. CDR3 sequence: CASRRTGGEAEDYGYTF. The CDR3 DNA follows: TGTGCCAGCAGAAGGACAGGGGGCGAAGCGGAGGACTATGGCTACACCTTC.

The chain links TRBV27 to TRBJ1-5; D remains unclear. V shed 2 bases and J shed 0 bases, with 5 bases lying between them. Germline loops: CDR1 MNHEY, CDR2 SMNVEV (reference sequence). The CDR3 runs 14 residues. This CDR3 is CASSLKYSNQPQHF. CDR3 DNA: TGTGCCAGCAGTTTAAAGTATAGCAATCAGCCCCAGCATTTT.

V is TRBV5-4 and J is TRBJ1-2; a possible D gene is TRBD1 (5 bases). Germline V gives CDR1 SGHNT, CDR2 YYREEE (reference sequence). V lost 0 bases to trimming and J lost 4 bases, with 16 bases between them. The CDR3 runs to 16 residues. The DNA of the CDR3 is TGTGCCAGCAGCTTGGCCGTTAGCCAGGGCATCTATGGCTACACCTTC. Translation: CASSLAVSQGIYGYTF.

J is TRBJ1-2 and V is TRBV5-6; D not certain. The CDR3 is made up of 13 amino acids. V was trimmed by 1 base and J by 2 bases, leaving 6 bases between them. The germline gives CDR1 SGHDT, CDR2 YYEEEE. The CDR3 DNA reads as TGTGCCAGCAGCTTGTTGGGAAACTATGGCTACACCTTC. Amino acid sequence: CASSLLGNYGYTF.

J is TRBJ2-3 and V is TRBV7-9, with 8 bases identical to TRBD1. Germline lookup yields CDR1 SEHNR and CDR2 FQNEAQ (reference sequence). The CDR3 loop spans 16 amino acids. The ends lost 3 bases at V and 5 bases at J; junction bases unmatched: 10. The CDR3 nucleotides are TGTGCCAGCAGCTTCCCCTCCAGGGGGCGAGGAGATACGCAGTATTTT. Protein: CASSFPSRGRGDTQYF.

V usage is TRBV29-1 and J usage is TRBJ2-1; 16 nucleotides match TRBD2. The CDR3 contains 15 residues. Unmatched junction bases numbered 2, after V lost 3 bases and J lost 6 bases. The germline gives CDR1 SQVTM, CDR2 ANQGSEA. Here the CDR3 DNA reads TGCAGCGTTGAGGGACTAGCGGGGGGGCTCAATGAGCAGTTCTTC. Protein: CSVEGLAGGLNEQFF.

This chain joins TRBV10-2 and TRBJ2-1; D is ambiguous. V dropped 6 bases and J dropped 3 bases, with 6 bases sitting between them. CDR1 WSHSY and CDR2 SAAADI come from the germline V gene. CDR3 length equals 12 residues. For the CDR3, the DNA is TGCGCCAGCAGCACTGACTACAATGAGCAGTTCTTC. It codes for CASSTDYNEQFF.

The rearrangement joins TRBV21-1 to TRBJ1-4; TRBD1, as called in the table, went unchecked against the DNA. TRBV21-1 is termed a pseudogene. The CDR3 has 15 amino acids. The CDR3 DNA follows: TGTGCCAGCAGCAAATTCACAGGGCCTAATGAAAAACTGTTTTTT. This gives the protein CASSKFTGPNEKLFF.